A single sample is the source of the 12 T cell receptor beta chains below, sequenced in a study of blood T cell repertoires in COVID-19. The data were produced by immunoSEQ multiplex PCR, yet TCRdb's version contains in-frame clones alone and is incomplete. The sample records 250,000 or so clones, about four fifths being singletons. The sequenced material came from PBMCs or T cells enriched from blood (not recorded which). These receptor sequences come from a woman in her 40s who had been exposed to COVID-19.

This clone was counted only a few times. The V gene is TRBV2, the J gene TRBJ1-2; the D is unclear. This CDR3 is 12 amino acids long. The V end was cut by 10 bases, the J end by 0 bases, with 9 bases between. Germline V gives CDR1 SNHLY, CDR2 FYNNEI. CDR3 sequence reads: CATTTANYGYTF. For the CDR3, the DNA is TGTGCCACCACCACGGCTAACTATGGCTACACCTTC. The full variable domain, with the rest looked up from reference TRBV2 and TRBJ1-2, is EPEVTQTPSHQVTQMGQEVILRCVPISNHLYFYWYRQILGQKVEFLVSFYNNEISEKSEIFDDQFSVERPDGSNFTLKIRSTKLEDSAMYFCATTTANYGYTFGSGTRLTVV.

This chain joins TRBV2 and TRBJ1-2; 7 bases are a match to TRBD1. V lost 3 bases to trimming and J lost 8 bases; unmatched junction nucleotides: 9. The germline CDR1 and CDR2 sequences are SNHLY and FYNNEI. The length of the CDR3 is 14 residues. CDR3 in amino acids: CASSDVDREDGYTF. DNA of the CDR3: TGTGCCAGCAGTGACGTCGACAGGGAGGACGGCTACACCTTC.

In this sample, this clone turned up a few times. The V gene is TRBV12-2, the J gene TRBJ1-1. TRBV12-2 is a pseudogene locus. The CDR3 is 12 amino acids. CDR3 bases: TGTGCAAGTCGCTTAGCGCGGAAATTAGCTTTCTTT. It is translated as CASRLARKLAFF.

The rearrangement uses TRBV3-1 (or the pseudogene TRBV3-2) and TRBJ1-5; D gene unclear. V lost 5 bases and J lost 0, with 20 bases in between. CDR1 and CDR2 from the germline V gene are LGHDT and YNNKEL (reference sequence). The CDR3 has 18 residues. The CDR3 region is CASSARFRLLHSNQPQHF. CDR3 nucleotide sequence: TGTGCCAGCAGCGCCAGGTTTCGGCTGCTCCATAGCAATCAGCCCCAGCATTTT.

The CDR3 here is CASSPGLGETQYF. CDR3 DNA: TGTGCCAGCAGCCCGGGACTAGGAGAGACCCAGTACTTC. This chain uses TRBV3-1 (or the pseudogene TRBV3-2) with TRBJ2-5; 8 positions agree with TRBD2. After removal of 4 bases from V and 4 bases from J, the junction contained 2 bases not matched to a gene. The V gene's germline CDR1 is LGHDT and CDR2 YNNKEL (reference sequence). This CDR3 spans 13 amino acids.

J is TRBJ1-1 and V is TRBV10-3; TRBD1 agrees at 7 bases. The CDR3 consists of 12 residues. Germline lookup yields CDR1 ENHRY and CDR2 SYGVKD. V trimming: 8 bases; J trimming: 3 bases; junction bases outside the gene matches: 3. The CDR3 DNA follows: TGTGCCATCCGGGACAGCGACACTGAAGCTTTCTTT. It is translated as CAIRDSDTEAFF.

V usage is TRBV7-2 and J usage is TRBJ1-2; TRBD1 might be the D (6 bases). The V gene lost 4 bases and the J gene lost 7 bases, with 16 bases spanning the gap. The CDR3 sequence is 14 residues long. Germline V gives CDR1 SGHTA, CDR2 FQGNSA. The CDR3 protein is CASSSPGGQGGYTF. The CDR3 DNA reads TGTGCCAGCAGCTCCCCCGGGGGGCAGGGTGGCTACACCTTC. Full variable domain (remainder filled in from reference TRBV7-2 and TRBJ1-2): GAGVSQSPSNKVTEKGKDVELRCDPISGHTALYWYRQSLGQGLEFLIYFQGNSAPDKSGLPSDRFSAERTGGSVSTLTIQRTQQEDSAVYLCASSSPGGQGGYTFGSGTRLTVV.

This rearrangement joins TRBV6-4 to TRBJ1-6; TRBD1 aligns across 8 bases. This CDR3 comprises 14 residues. CDR1 MRHNA and CDR2 SNTAGT come from the germline V gene. V shed 5 bases, J shed 6 bases, and the junction held 3 bases outside the gene matches. DNA for the CDR3: TGTGCCAGCAGTCTGACAGGGGCTAATTCACCCCTCCACTTT. The encoded protein is CASSLTGANSPLHF.

This clone was picked up one time. The chain links TRBV29-1 to TRBJ1-2; maybe TRBD1 (6 bases). Looked up from germline, CDR1 is SQVTM and CDR2 is ANQGSEA. Trimming shortened V by 2 bases and J by 1 base, and 8 bases separated the two germline ends. The CDR3 runs 13 residues. CDR3 sequence (DNA): TGCAGCGTTGAAACGGACAGTAACTATGGCTACACCTTC. Its protein is CSVETDSNYGYTF.

Only a few counts were recorded for this clone. The chain combines TRBV6-5 with TRBJ1-5; D gene ambiguous. The germline V gene encodes CDR1 MNHEY and CDR2 SVGAGI. V was pared by 7 bases and J by 2 bases, with 15 bases between. The CDR3 loop spans 15 amino acids. CDR3 protein: CASTRVSTGNQPQHF. The CDR3 region has the DNA TGTGCCAGCACTCGGGTCTCGACGGGCAATCAGCCCCAGCATTTT.

The chain combines TRBV7-9 with TRBJ1-3; D uncertain. The CDR3 totals 17 residues. Germline CDR1 is SEHNR and CDR2 is FQNEAQ (reference sequence). Between the trimmed V and J ends, which lost 0 bases and 4 bases, there was a span of 16 bases. For the CDR3, the DNA is TGTGCCAGCAGCTTAGCGGGCAGACCCACCCTGGGAAACACCATATATTTT. This codes for CASSLAGRPTLGNTIYF.

This clone was seen once. CDR3 residues: CASSLDGQGMLGYTF. CDR3 nucleotides: TGTGCCAGCAGCTTGGACGGACAGGGAATGCTTGGCTACACCTTC. This sequence joins TRBV7-8 and TRBJ1-2; TRBD1 aligns across 8 bases. The junction had 10 bases not matched to a gene; V was cut back by 3 bases and J by 7 bases. This CDR3 spans 15 amino acids. Per the germline V gene, CDR1 is SGHVS and CDR2 is FQNEAQ.